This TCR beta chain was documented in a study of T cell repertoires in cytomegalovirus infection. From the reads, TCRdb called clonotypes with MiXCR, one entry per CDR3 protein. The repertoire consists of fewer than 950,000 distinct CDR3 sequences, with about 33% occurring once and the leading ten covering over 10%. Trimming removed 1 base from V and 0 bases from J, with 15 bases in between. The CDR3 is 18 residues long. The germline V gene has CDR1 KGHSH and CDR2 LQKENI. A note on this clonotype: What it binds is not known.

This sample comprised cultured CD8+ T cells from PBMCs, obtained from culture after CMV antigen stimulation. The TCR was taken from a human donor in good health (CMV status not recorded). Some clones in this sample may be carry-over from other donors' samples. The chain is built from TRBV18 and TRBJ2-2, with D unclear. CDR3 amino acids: CASSPQATGAANTGELFF. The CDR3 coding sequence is TGTGCCAGCTCACCACAGGCTACGGGCGCGGCGAACACCGGGGAGCTGTTTTTT. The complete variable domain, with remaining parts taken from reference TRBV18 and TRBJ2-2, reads NAGVMQNPRHLVRRRGQEARLRCSPMKGHSHVYWYRQLPEEGLKFMVYLQKENIIDESGMPKERFSAEFPKEGPSILRIQQVVRGDSAAYFCASSPQATGAANTGELFFGEGSRLTVL.